The 27 T cell receptor beta chains reported below all come from one sample, sequenced in a study of vaccination effects on CD4 cells after COVID-19. ViraFEST used viral peptide pools to expand antigen-specific CD4+ T cells before sequencing. Culture lasted roughly 9 days before CD4+ T cell isolation. Vaccine recipients, nucleocapsid antibody negative, had no prior SARS-CoV-2 infection. These TCRs are of unknown antigen specificity. Assay: immunoSEQ multiplex PCR; the TCRdb copy retains only in-frame clones and omits some. The table has 25,000 to 35,000 clones, 72% seen once. Specimen: CD4+ T cells from PBMCs cultured with SARS-CoV-2 spike peptides, collected before COVID-19 vaccination. All receptors come from a human donor who received a COVID-19 vaccine.

The V and J genes are TRBV27 and TRBJ2-7; the D gene is possibly TRBD2 (6 bases). The CDR3 is 15 residues long. Germline V gene data show CDR1 as MNHEY and CDR2 as SMNVEV (reference sequence). V was clipped by 4 bases and J by 2 bases, with 15 bases between them. Here the CDR3 reads CASSSPSDGTYEQYF. CDR3 in DNA: TGTGCCAGCAGTTCGCCTAGCGACGGTACCTACGAGCAGTACTTC.

V and J are TRBV9 and TRBJ2-2, with TRBD1 as a possible D gene (6 bases). This CDR3 has 18 residues. CDR1 SGDLS and CDR2 YYNGEE come from the germline V gene. V lost 2 bases and J lost 5, with 22 bases in between. CDR3 coding DNA: TGTGCCAGCAGCGTTCCTCCGGGACATGGGTTACTTACCGGGGAGCTGTTTTTT. Protein sequence: CASSVPPGHGLLTGELFF.

This clone occurred once. V usage is TRBV5-1 and J usage is TRBJ2-4; TRBD1 matches at 7 bases. V was pared by 4 bases and J by 3 bases, with 4 bases of the junction left unmatched. Germline V lookup: CDR1 SGHRS, CDR2 YFSETQ. The CDR3 is 14 residues long. The CDR3 region is CASSLGTDKNIQYF. CDR3 sequence (DNA): TGCGCCAGCAGCCTTGGGACAGACAAAAACATTCAGTACTTC.

V usage is TRBV6-5 and J usage is TRBJ2-5, with a possible D match to TRBD1 (7 bases). Trimming stripped 5 bases from V and 7 bases from J, with 14 bases between. CDR1 and CDR2 (germline): MNHEY, SVGAGI. The length of the CDR3 is 13 residues. In nucleotides, the CDR3 is TGTGCCAGCAGTACAGGGGAGGTAGCGACCCAGTACTTC. Protein: CASSTGEVATQYF.

This clone was found a few times. The genes are TRBV1 and TRBJ2-3; the D call TRBD2 from the table was never checked on the DNA. TRBV1 is a recognized pseudogene. This CDR3 contains 14 residues. This CDR3 is CTSSWAGVTDTQYF. In DNA form, the CDR3 reads TGCACCAGCAGCTGGGCGGGAGTGACGGATACGCAGTATTTT.

J is TRBJ2-4 and V is TRBV5-1, with 8 bases lining up with TRBD1. The CDR3 spans 16 residues. The germline V gene has CDR1 SGHRS and CDR2 YFSETQ. J gave up 2 bases and V 4 bases, and 8 bases lay outside the gene matches. The CDR3 DNA reads as TGCGCCAGCAGCGGGAACTTCAGGGGGCCCAAAAACATTCAGTACTTC. Translated, it gives CASSGNFRGPKNIQYF.

The chain is built from TRBV19 and TRBJ1-3; a possible D gene is TRBD1 (5 bases). The CDR3 covers 17 residues. V was shortened by 8 bases and J by 3 bases, with 23 bases between the two germline ends. Germline-derived CDR1 and CDR2 are LNHDA and SQIVND (reference sequence). The CDR3 here is CASGDDRNRLGGNTIYF. The CDR3 coding sequence is TGTGCCAGTGGGGACGATCGGAATCGGCTTGGTGGAAACACCATATATTTT.

The rearrangement joins TRBV7-9 to TRBJ2-7, with TRBD1 matching 8 bases. V was pared by 4 bases and J by 3 bases, with 11 bases of the junction left unmatched. The CDR3 consists of 16 residues. Per the germline V gene, CDR1 is SEHNR and CDR2 is FQNEAQ (reference sequence). In nucleotides, the CDR3 is TGTGCCAGCAGCTCCCGGACAGGGCCCACTAACTACGAGCAGTACTTC. It codes for CASSSRTGPTNYEQYF.

The J gene is TRBJ1-1, the V gene TRBV13; D not resolved. This CDR3 spans 14 amino acids. Looked up from germline, CDR1 is PRHDT and CDR2 is FYEKMQ (reference sequence). Trimming pared 0 bases from V and 6 bases from J, leaving 11 bases between. This CDR3 reads CASSLGYKGAEAFF. The CDR3 region has the DNA TGTGCCAGCAGCTTAGGTTACAAGGGCGCTGAAGCTTTCTTT.

The V and J genes are TRBV30 and TRBJ1-3, with D possibly being TRBD1 (6 bases). Between the trimmed V and J ends, which lost 3 bases and 0 bases, there was a span of 21 bases. CDR3 length equals 18 residues. Looked up from germline, CDR1 is GTSNPN and CDR2 is SVGIG (reference sequence). The CDR3 DNA is TGTGCCTGGAGGAGGGGGGGTCTCTCCCCTCTCTCTGGAAACACCATATATTTT. Residues: CAWRRGGLSPLSGNTIYF.

This clone was seen a few times. The rearrangement joins TRBV3-1 (or the pseudogene TRBV3-2) to TRBJ1-3; D is possibly TRBD1 (6 bases). Trimming left V 6 bases short and J 3 bases short, with 9 bases between. Germline CDR1 and CDR2: LGHDT and YNNKEL (reference sequence). CDR3 length: 13 amino acids. Written as DNA, the CDR3 is TGTGCCAGCAGTCCGGACAGTGGAAACACCATATATTTT. Protein product: CASSPDSGNTIYF.

The genes are TRBV5-4 and TRBJ2-2, with a tentative D call TRBD2 (7 bases). The CDR3 runs to 16 residues. Germline V gene lookup returns CDR1 SGHNT and CDR2 YYREEE (reference sequence). The V end was cut by 0 bases, the J end by 4 bases, with 13 bases between. The CDR3 sequence is CASSLVGGVGTGELFF. The CDR3 DNA is TGTGCCAGCAGCTTGGTAGGGGGGGTAGGCACCGGGGAGCTGTTTTTT.

The V call is TRBV7-9, the J call TRBJ2-3; D is possibly TRBD2 (5 bases). In germline, CDR1 is SEHNR, CDR2 FQNEAQ (reference sequence). Trimming left V 2 bases short and J 4 bases short, with 7 bases between. The CDR3 spans 13 residues. CDR3 nucleotide sequence: TGTGCCAGCAGCTTACGGCGGGCAGATACGCAGTATTTT. Translation: CASSLRRADTQYF. The full variable domain, completed using reference TRBV7-9 and TRBJ2-3, is DTGVSQNPRHKITKRGQNVTFRCDPISEHNRLYWYRQTLGQGPEFLTYFQNEAQLEKSRLLSDRFSAERPKGSFSTLEIQRTEQGDSAMYLCASSLRRADTQYFGPGTRLTVL.

The chain is built from TRBV19 and TRBJ1-1; D may be TRBD1 (5 bases). Germline V gene sequence: CDR1 LNHDA, CDR2 SQIVND (reference sequence). This CDR3 has 13 residues. Trimming stripped 4 bases from V and 4 bases from J, with 10 bases between. CDR3 DNA: TGTGCCAGTAGTACCAGGGCAGGCACTGAAGCTTTCTTT. Its translation: CASSTRAGTEAFF. The full variable domain, completed using reference TRBV19 and TRBJ1-1, is DGGITQSPKYLFRKEGQNVTLSCEQNLNHDAMYWYRQDPGQGLRLIYYSQIVNDFQKGDIAEGYSVSREKKESFPLTVTSAQKNPTAFYLCASSTRAGTEAFFGQGTRLTVV.

This clone was seen a few times. V is TRBV2 and J is TRBJ1-1, with 9 bases fitting TRBD1. This CDR3 spans 15 amino acids. After removal of 6 bases from V and 1 base from J, the junction contained 6 bases not matched to a gene. Germline values: CDR1 SNHLY, CDR2 FYNNEI. The CDR3 region is CASREQGARNTEAFF. The CDR3 coding sequence is TGTGCCAGCAGGGAACAGGGGGCGCGGAACACTGAAGCTTTCTTT.

The chain combines TRBV5-1 with TRBJ2-5; TRBD1 matches 7 bases. The CDR3 length is 16 residues. V was clipped by 0 bases and J by 3 bases; unmatched bases: 8. The germline CDR1 and CDR2 sequences are SGHRS and YFSETQ. CDR3 in DNA: TGCGCCAGCAGCTTGGGGCTAGGACAGGTAGAAGAGACCCAGTACTTC. It translates to CASSLGLGQVEETQYF.

V and J are TRBV6-6 and TRBJ1-1, with D uncertain. The germline V and J ends were trimmed by 5 bases and 4 bases, with 8 bases remaining between them. The CDR3 is made up of 12 amino acids. Germline V gene sequence: CDR1 MNHNY, CDR2 SVGAGI (reference sequence). CDR3 DNA sequence: TGTGCCAGCAGTCACGCTGTCACTGAAGCTTTCTTT. Amino acid sequence: CASSHAVTEAFF.

This chain joins TRBV5-5 and TRBJ2-5; tentatively, D is TRBD2 (7 bases). CDR1 is SGHKS, CDR2 YYEKEE, per germline (reference sequence). The V end was cut by 2 bases, the J end by 2 bases, with 16 bases between. The CDR3 has 16 residues. CDR3 nucleotide sequence: TGTGCCAGCAGCTTCAAGGGGGGGACACAACAAGAGACCCAGTACTTC. Amino acids: CASSFKGGTQQETQYF.

The chain is built from TRBV24-1 and TRBJ2-7; no clear D gene. From germline, CDR1 is KGHDR and CDR2 SFDVKD. There are 12 residues in the CDR3. Trimming took off 4 bases at V and 8 bases at J, with 11 bases between the two ends. The CDR3 sequence is CATSDYGHKQYF. The CDR3 nucleotides read TGTGCCACCAGTGACTATGGCCATAAGCAGTACTTC.

The chain carries TRBV19 and TRBJ2-3; a possible D gene is TRBD2 (5 bases). Per the germline V gene, CDR1 is LNHDA and CDR2 is SQIVND (reference sequence). This CDR3 comprises 12 residues. V lost 6 bases to trimming and J lost 5 bases, with 9 bases between them. CDR3 loop: CASRQSGDTQYF. CDR3 in DNA: TGTGCCAGTAGACAAAGCGGAGATACGCAGTATTTT.

This clone has just one count. The chain joins TRBV6-1 to TRBJ2-4, with D perhaps TRBD2 (5 bases). The CDR3 extends over 16 amino acids. Germline assignment: CDR1 MNHNS and CDR2 SASEGT. V gave up 2 bases and J gave up 0 bases, with 11 bases separating them. The chain's CDR3 is CASSERVGLAKNIQYF. CDR3 in DNA: TGTGCCAGCAGTGAACGGGTAGGACTAGCCAAAAACATTCAGTACTTC.

The chain uses TRBV14 and TRBJ2-5, with 11 bases aligning to TRBD2. CDR3 length: 14 residues. Germline CDR1 reads SGHDN; CDR2 reads FVKESK. The trim removed 1 base at V and 5 bases at J, leaving 0 bases unmatched. CDR3 loop: CASSQGLAGETQYF. The CDR3 DNA is TGTGCCAGCAGCCAAGGACTAGCGGGGGAGACCCAGTACTTC.

This clone was seen only a few times. V gene TRBV11-2 combines with J gene TRBJ1-2, with TRBD1 matching 9 bases. The CDR3 is 14 residues long. Looked up from germline, CDR1 is SGHAT and CDR2 is FQNNGV. Trimming removed 4 bases from V and 4 bases from J; junction bases left unmatched: 4. CDR3 nucleotide sequence: TGTGCCAGCAGCTATACAGGGGGCTCCTATGGCTACACCTTC. It is translated as CASSYTGGSYGYTF.

The genes are TRBV28 and TRBJ1-1, with 9 bases that match TRBD1. From germline, CDR1 is MDHEN and CDR2 SYDVKM. Germline trimming cut 2 bases from V and 11 bases from J; bases unmatched to any gene: 6. The CDR3 length is 13 residues. The CDR3 DNA follows: TGTGCCAGCAGTTTAGAGACAGGGGGAGGGGCTTTCTTT. This gives the protein CASSLETGGGAFF.

The rearrangement links TRBV12-2 to TRBJ2-1; the tabulated D call, TRBD2, remains unverified against the DNA. TRBV12-2 is a recognized pseudogene. The CDR3 has 22 amino acids. The CDR3 loop is CASRLAAKYGLAGQSSYNEQFF. CDR3 nucleotide sequence: TGTGCAAGTCGCTTAGCCGCTAAGTACGGACTAGCGGGTCAGAGCTCCTACAATGAGCAGTTCTTC.

This clone showed up just a few times. The genes are TRBV11-2 and TRBJ2-2; 8 bases map to TRBD2. Trimming took 7 bases from V and 8 from J; bases not matched to a gene: 12. CDR1 SGHAT and CDR2 FQNNGV come from the germline V gene. The CDR3 spans 15 residues. The CDR3 spells CASNPLTGGVGELFF. CDR3 sequence (DNA): TGTGCCAGCAACCCTCTGACGGGAGGGGTGGGGGAGCTGTTTTTT.

This clone showed up just a few times. This chain joins TRBV1 and TRBJ2-1; TRBD2 was called by the table and not checked on the DNA. TRBV1 is recorded as a pseudogene. The CDR3 runs to 15 residues. The CDR3 region is CTSSQDSGDDNEQFF. CDR3 nucleotide sequence: TGCACCAGCAGCCAAGATTCGGGGGACGACAATGAGCAGTTCTTC.